This T cell receptor (beta chain) was recorded in a study of blood T cell repertoires in COVID-19. V lost 1 base and J 4 bases, leaving 10 bases between the germline ends. The CDR3 consists of 14 residues. The germline gives CDR1 SGHVS, CDR2 FQNEAQ. Here immunoSEQ multiplex PCR was the method, and the copy in TCRdb shows in-frame clones only, minus some. Of more than 90,000 clones listed, approximately 81% are singletons. The origin of this receptor is an elderly man with acute or convalescent COVID-19. The chain is built from TRBV7-8 and TRBJ1-2, with D unresolved. The source material was peripheral blood. The CDR3 loop is CASSLDDIFYGYTF. CDR3 DNA: TGTGCCAGCAGCTTAGACGACATTTTCTATGGCTACACCTTC.